This TCR beta chain was captured by sequencing in a study of cytomegalovirus exposure and HLA in healthy donors. As for the study in general: Researchers found that about four fifths of under 450 genotyped donors fell within the Caucasian-associated ancestry cluster.

Those who donated were healthy bone marrow donors. Points from the study as a whole: Among TCR beta chains of equal frequency, HLA-associated ones were more clonally expanded in a later analysis. Confirmation in vitro established that three CMV-associated chains were specific for CMV antigens.

Comment on this clone: Its antigen is unknown.

PCR employed 60 Vbeta and 13 Jbeta primers. TCRdb's copy holds only in-frame clones and misses some; the assay was immunoSEQ multiplex PCR. The sample totals approximately 190,000 clones. The CDR3 totals 13 residues. Per the germline V gene, CDR1 is MNHEY and CDR2 is SVGAGI. Trimming cost V 5 bases and J 8 bases; bases outside gene matches: 5. The sample consisted of PBMCs. The TCR was taken from a boy younger than 18 in good health and CMV-seronegative. The V and J genes are TRBV6-5 and TRBJ1-2; 10 bases agree with TRBD1. Written as DNA, the CDR3 is TGTGCCAGCAGTGTCGACAGGGGGCAAGGCTACACCTTC. It encodes CASSVDRGQGYTF.